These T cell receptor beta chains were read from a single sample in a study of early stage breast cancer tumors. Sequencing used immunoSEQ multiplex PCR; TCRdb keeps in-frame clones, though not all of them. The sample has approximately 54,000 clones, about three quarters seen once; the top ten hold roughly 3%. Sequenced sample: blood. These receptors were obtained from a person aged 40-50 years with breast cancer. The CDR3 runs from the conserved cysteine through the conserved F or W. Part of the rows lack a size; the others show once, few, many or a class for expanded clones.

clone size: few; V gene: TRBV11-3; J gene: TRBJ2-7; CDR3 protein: CASSPGTGPLYEQYF
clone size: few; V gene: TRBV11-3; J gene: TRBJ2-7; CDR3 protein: CASSPQGVHEQYF
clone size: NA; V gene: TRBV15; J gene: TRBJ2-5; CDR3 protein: CATSAYKETQYF
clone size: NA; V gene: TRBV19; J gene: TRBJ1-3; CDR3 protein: CASSIRYSISGNTIYF
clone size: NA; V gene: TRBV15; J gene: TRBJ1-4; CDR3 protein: CATSRETGEKLFF
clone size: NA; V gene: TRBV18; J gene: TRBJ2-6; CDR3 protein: CASSPLGSSGANVLTF
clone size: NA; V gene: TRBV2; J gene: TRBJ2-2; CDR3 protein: CASRRSDIGELFF
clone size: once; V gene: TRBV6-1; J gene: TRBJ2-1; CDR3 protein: CASSEFSSGSRNEQFF
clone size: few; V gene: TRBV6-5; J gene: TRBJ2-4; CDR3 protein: CASSSSRGNIQYF
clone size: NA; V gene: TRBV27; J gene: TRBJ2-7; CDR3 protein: CASSLSFGRAYEQYF
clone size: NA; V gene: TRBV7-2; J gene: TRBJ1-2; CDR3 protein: CASSLVPTGEGYTF
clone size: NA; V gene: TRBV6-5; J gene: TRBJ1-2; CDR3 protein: CASRGTGSTYGYTF
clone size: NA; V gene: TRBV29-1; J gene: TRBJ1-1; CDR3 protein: CSVDVNTEAFF
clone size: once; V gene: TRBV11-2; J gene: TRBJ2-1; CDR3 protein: CASSPGTNQDNEQFF
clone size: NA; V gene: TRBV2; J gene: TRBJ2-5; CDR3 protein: CASSETASQPKYF
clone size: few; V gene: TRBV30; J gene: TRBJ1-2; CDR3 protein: CAWGTPLNYGYTF
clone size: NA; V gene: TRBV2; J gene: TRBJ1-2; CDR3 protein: CASSERQVYGYTF
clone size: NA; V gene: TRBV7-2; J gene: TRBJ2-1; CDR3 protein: CASSPDESSYNEQFF
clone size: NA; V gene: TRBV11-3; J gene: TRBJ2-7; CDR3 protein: CASSTRRFYEQYF
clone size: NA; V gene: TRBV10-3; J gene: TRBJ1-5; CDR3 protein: CAISEADSNQPQHF
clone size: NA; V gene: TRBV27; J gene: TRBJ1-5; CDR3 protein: CASSLYSGGSNQPQHF
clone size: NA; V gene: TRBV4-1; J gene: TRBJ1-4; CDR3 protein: CASSQGTAGIATNEKLFF
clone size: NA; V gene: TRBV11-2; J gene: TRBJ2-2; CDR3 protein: CASRRQGTGELFF
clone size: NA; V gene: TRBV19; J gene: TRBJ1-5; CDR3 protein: CASSRRGEYSNQPQHF
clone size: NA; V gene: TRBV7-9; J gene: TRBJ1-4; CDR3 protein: CASSQQGAGEKLFF
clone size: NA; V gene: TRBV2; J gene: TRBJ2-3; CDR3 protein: CASSGGWRGDTQYF
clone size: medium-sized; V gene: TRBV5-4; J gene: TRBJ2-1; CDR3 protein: CASSSDRGVGNEQFF
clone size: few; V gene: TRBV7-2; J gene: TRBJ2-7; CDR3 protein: CASSFSYEQYF
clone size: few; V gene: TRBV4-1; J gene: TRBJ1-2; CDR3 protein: CASSQPGTVNYGYTF
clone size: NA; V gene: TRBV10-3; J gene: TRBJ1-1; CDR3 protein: CAISETLSSTEAFF
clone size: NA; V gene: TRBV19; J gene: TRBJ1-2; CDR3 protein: CASTSTSLGTLPSTF
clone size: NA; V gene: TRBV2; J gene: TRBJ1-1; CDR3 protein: CASSDPGRMNTEAFF
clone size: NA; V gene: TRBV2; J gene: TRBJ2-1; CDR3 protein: CASSEASGAYNEQFF
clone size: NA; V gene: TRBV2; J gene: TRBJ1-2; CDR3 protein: CASRAGTGISGYTF
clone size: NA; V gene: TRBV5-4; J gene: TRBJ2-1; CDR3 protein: CASSFRPSGRTYNEQFF